This T cell receptor beta chain was recovered during a study of shared clonotypes between healthy human individuals. Notes on the study in general: It was expected that sequencing depth would affect clonotype sharing among donors. The study sampled only blood, and tissue repertoires likely differ.

CDR1 and CDR2 from the germline V gene are SGHVS and FQNEAQ. This CDR3 contains 15 residues. The V end lost 2 bases, the J end lost 6 bases, and 15 bases lay between the germline ends. For this clone: Its antigen is as yet unknown.

The assay was immunoSEQ multiplex PCR, and TCRdb's table has in-frame clones only and misses some. This sample has some 2.4 million clones, with over 85% found just once. This clonotype originated in a man in his late teens or twenties in good health. Some clones in this sample may be carry-over from other donors' samples. This chain connects TRBV7-8 to TRBJ2-3; perhaps TRBD2 as D (5 bases). The specimen sequenced was naive CD4+ T cells from PBMCs. Subset of the sample: CD45RA+ positively selected. CDR3 in amino acids: CASSLPLPGWDTQYF. The CDR3 DNA is TGTGCCAGCAGCTTACCACTACCGGGATGGGATACGCAGTATTTT.